This entry concerns a single T cell receptor beta chain. Its specificity is not known. TCRdb keeps only in-frame clones here, not all; method: immunoSEQ multiplex PCR. The table has under 250,000 clones, about 86% seen once. V was shortened by 1 base and J by 5 bases, with 15 bases between the two germline ends. In germline, CDR1 is KGHSH, CDR2 LQKENI. CDR3 length: 16 amino acids. This sample is part of a study of cytomegalovirus exposure and HLA in healthy donors. Whole-study findings and limits: Researchers catalogued some 160 TCR beta chains as cytomegalovirus-associated. The dataset shows that most TCR sequences were rare, while some public TCRs occurred in many donors. Reports indicated that the classifier achieved high specificity and sensitivity in diagnosing cytomegalovirus status.

The clonotype originates from a man aged 18 to 29 in good health and CMV-seronegative. The V and J genes are TRBV18 and TRBJ1-5; D not certain. Material: PBMCs. The CDR3 protein is CASSPRFGEGDQPQHF. The DNA of the CDR3 is TGTGCCAGCTCACCACGTTTCGGAGAGGGAGATCAGCCCCAGCATTTT.